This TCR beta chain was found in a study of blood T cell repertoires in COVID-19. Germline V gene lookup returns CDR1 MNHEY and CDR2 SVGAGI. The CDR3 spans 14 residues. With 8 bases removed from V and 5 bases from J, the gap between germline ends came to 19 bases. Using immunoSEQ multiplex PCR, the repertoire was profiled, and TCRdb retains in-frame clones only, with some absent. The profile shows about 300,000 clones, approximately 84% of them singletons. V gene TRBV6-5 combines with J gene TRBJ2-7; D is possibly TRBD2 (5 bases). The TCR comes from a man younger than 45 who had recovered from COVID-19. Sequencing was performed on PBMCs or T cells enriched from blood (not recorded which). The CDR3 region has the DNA TGTGCCAGCCGAGGGCCCGCCCGGGTCCACGAGCAGTACTTC. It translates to CASRGPARVHEQYF.